These 10 T cell receptor beta chains came from one sample sequenced in a study of vaccination and CD4 T cells after COVID-19. The study sequenced cultured CD4+ T cell DNA using the Oncomine TCR Beta short-read assay. TCRdb ran MiXCR on the PCR reads and lists one entry per CDR3 protein. The sample yields about 10,000 distinct CDR3 sequences, about 59% seen once. These receptors are not linked to any known antigen. Treatment specified: roughly ten-day PBMC culture with coronavirus spike peptide pools or control peptides (ViraFEST assay). Sequenced sample: CD4+ T cells from blood, cultured in vitro. The receptors were gathered from a human donor who had recovered from COVID-19.

The V and J genes are TRBV4-1 and TRBJ2-7; D call uncertain. CDR3 length equals 15 residues. V was shortened by 2 bases and J by 0 bases, with 11 bases between the two germline ends. Per the germline V gene, CDR1 is MGHRA and CDR2 is YSYEKL. The CDR3 bases are TGCGCCAGCAGCCAAACGGAACTGAGCTCCTACGAGCAGTACTTC. It is translated as CASSQTELSSYEQYF.

The rearrangement links TRBV6-1 to TRBJ1-3; 7 bases map to TRBD1. V lost 6 bases, J lost 2 bases, and 7 bases stayed unmatched. This CDR3 contains 15 residues. Germline V CDR1 and CDR2: MNHNS, SASEGT. CDR3 in DNA: TGTGCCAGCAGAATACAGGGGTCCCCTGGAAACACCATATATTTT. Its translation is CASRIQGSPGNTIYF.

CDR3 protein: CASSSLGTSGTKWYNEQFF. In DNA, the CDR3 is TGTGCCAGTAGTAGCCTCGGGACTAGCGGGACCAAATGGTACAATGAGCAGTTCTTC. The chain recombines TRBV19 with TRBJ2-1; 13 bases match TRBD2. In germline, CDR1 is LNHDA, CDR2 SQIVND (reference sequence). V was pared by 4 bases and J by 4 bases, with 13 bases of the junction left unmatched. This CDR3 is built from 19 residues.

The genes are TRBV9 and TRBJ2-2; D is unresolved. The CDR3 is 16 residues long. Germline-derived CDR1 and CDR2 are SGDLS and YYNGEE. V lost 2 bases and J 1 base, leaving 12 bases between the germline ends. The CDR3 loop reads CASSVSISMNTGELFF. CDR3 bases: TGTGCCAGCAGCGTTAGTATATCTATGAACACCGGGGAGCTGTTTTTT.

The chain employs TRBV18 and TRBJ2-2; D ambiguous. Deletions cut 4 bases from V and 2 bases from J, with 17 bases between. The CDR3 has 17 amino acids. Germline-derived CDR1 and CDR2 are KGHSH and LQKENI. The CDR3 bases are TGTGCCAGCTCACATCAACTCTCGACGGGTAACACCGGGGAGCTGTTTTTT. Translated: CASSHQLSTGNTGELFF. The full variable domain, its missing parts supplied by reference TRBV18 and TRBJ2-2, is NAGVMQNPRHLVRRRGQEARLRCSPMKGHSHVYWYRQLPEEGLKFMVYLQKENIIDESGMPKERFSAEFPKEGPSILRIQQVVRGDSAAYFCASSHQLSTGNTGELFFGEGSRLTVL.

This clonotype was counted only a few times. The V gene is TRBV20-1, the J gene TRBJ2-7, with 12 bases that match TRBD2. Germline V lookup: CDR1 DFQATT, CDR2 SNEGSKA (reference sequence). CDR3 length: 14 amino acids. V lost 4 bases to trimming and J lost 7 bases; unmatched junction nucleotides: 8. The CDR3 DNA is TGCAGTGCTATCCGACTAGCGGGAGCCAAAGAGCAGTACTTC. Translated, it gives CSAIRLAGAKEQYF.

This sequence joins TRBV12-3 or TRBV12-4 and TRBJ1-5; possibly TRBD1 for D (5 bases). The CDR3 is 15 amino acids. The ends were cut back, 5 bases at V and 5 bases at J, with 16 bases in the middle. CDR3 coding DNA: TGTGCCAGCAGTCGGGGGAGTGTGCGCGATCAGCCCCAGCATTTT. This gives the protein CASSRGSVRDQPQHF.

The chain combines TRBV28 with TRBJ2-7, with 7 bases identical to TRBD1. The CDR3 length is 14 residues. CDR1 and CDR2 from the germline V gene are MDHEN and SYDVKM. Trimming took 4 bases from V and 4 from J; bases not matched to a gene: 7. The CDR3 protein is CASSSLGGQYEQYF. The CDR3 coding sequence is TGTGCCAGCAGTTCCCTTGGGGGACAGTACGAGCAGTACTTC.

With respect to this clonotype: One end of the junction does not line up with germline, which may come from a read error. This chain connects TRBV7-7 to TRBJ2-5; 10 bases line up with TRBD1. Germline loops: CDR1 SSHAT, CDR2 FNYEAQ (reference sequence). The CDR3 runs 14 residues. The CDR3 region has the DNA TGTGCTAGCAGCTTAGGGACAGGGGTGGAGACCCAGTACTTC. The encoded protein is CASSLGTGVETQYF.

The chain is built from TRBV5-1 and TRBJ2-5; 15 bases map to TRBD2. CDR1 and CDR2 from the germline V gene are SGHRS and YFSETQ. The CDR3 runs 15 residues. The V and J ends lost 5 bases and 5 bases, in that order; junction bases with no gene match: 4. This CDR3 is CASSTGLAGGETQYF. Here the CDR3 DNA reads TGCGCCAGCAGTACCGGACTAGCGGGAGGGGAGACCCAGTACTTC.